Below, 24 T cell receptor beta chains from the same sample are listed, as sequenced in a study of blood T cell repertoires in COVID-19. Assay used: immunoSEQ multiplex PCR; TCRdb lists only in-frame clones, some missing. Found here are around 400,000 clones, around four fifths of them singletons; the top ten hold over 4.5%. The sample taken for sequencing was PBMCs or T cells enriched from blood (not recorded which). Receptors originate from a woman in her forties or fifties who had recovered from COVID-19.

The chain links TRBV6-2 or TRBV6-3 to TRBJ1-5, with TRBD1 matching 8 bases. Germline V lookup: CDR1 MNHEY, CDR2 SVGEGT. J was trimmed by 5 bases and V by 4 bases; bases with no gene match: 7. The CDR3 spans 15 residues. The CDR3 nucleotides are TGTGCCAGCAGTTCAGACAGGGGCGTTTATCAGCCCCAGCATTTT. Protein product: CASSSDRGVYQPQHF.

J is TRBJ1-2 and V is TRBV2; D ambiguous. This CDR3 has 14 amino acids. Per germline, CDR1 SNHLY and CDR2 FYNNEI. Deletions cut 2 bases from V and 4 bases from J, with 11 bases between. CDR3 sequence (DNA): TGTGCCAGCAGTGAACGTGCCTATCTCTATGGCTACACCTTC. It yields the protein CASSERAYLYGYTF.

The chain links TRBV5-1 to TRBJ1-2; the match to TRBD1 covers 8 bases. Trimming took 5 bases from V and 6 from J; bases not matched to a gene: 3. Germline CDR1 and CDR2: SGHRS and YFSETQ. The CDR3 runs 12 residues. The CDR3, as DNA: TGCGCCAGCAGACAGGGGGAGCATGGCTACACCTTC. Protein: CASRQGEHGYTF. The whole variable domain, remainder taken from reference TRBV5-1 and TRBJ1-2, is KAGVTQTPRYLIKTRGQQVTLSCSPISGHRSVSWYQQTPGQGLQFLFEYFSETQRNKGNFPGRFSGRQFSNSRSEMNVSTLELGDSALYLCASRQGEHGYTFGSGTRLTVV.

V usage is TRBV14 and J usage is TRBJ2-5; 8 nucleotides match TRBD1. V lost 4 bases, J lost 11 bases, and 9 bases stayed unmatched. The germline V gene has CDR1 SGHDN and CDR2 FVKESK. The CDR3 is 13 residues long. The CDR3 sequence: CASSLDRGPAQYF. CDR3 DNA sequence: TGTGCCAGCAGCCTTGACAGGGGCCCAGCTCAGTACTTC.

The genes are TRBV2 and TRBJ1-4; D remains ambiguous. The V end was cut by 8 bases, the J end by 3 bases, with 10 bases between. The CDR3 is 13 amino acids. From germline, CDR1 is SNHLY and CDR2 FYNNEI. The CDR3 coding sequence is TGTGCCAGCGCAGGCAACGCTAATGAAAAACTGTTTTTT. This gives the protein CASAGNANEKLFF.

The chain links TRBV23-1 to TRBJ2-3; 7 nucleotides align to TRBD1. TRBV23-1 is designated an ORF whose function remains uncertain. This CDR3 has 16 amino acids. V dropped 4 bases and J dropped 1; count of bases not matched to a gene: 8. This chain's CDR3 is CASSLPGQKRTDTQYF. CDR3 sequence (DNA): TGCGCCAGCAGTCTCCCGGGACAGAAACGCACAGATACGCAGTATTTT.

The rearrangement joins TRBV10-3 to TRBJ2-7; TRBD1 aligns across 10 bases. In germline, CDR1 is ENHRY, CDR2 SYGVKD. Unmatched junction bases numbered 11, after V lost 5 bases and J lost 4 bases. CDR3 length equals 16 residues. In DNA form, the CDR3 reads TGTGCCATCAGTCGGACCGGACAGGGGGATTCTTACGAGCAGTACTTC. Residues: CAISRTGQGDSYEQYF.

This chain links TRBV6-2 or TRBV6-3 with TRBJ1-5, with 7 bases aligning to TRBD1. This CDR3 comprises 15 residues. J gave up 0 bases and V 6 bases, and 5 bases lay outside the gene matches. Germline V gene data show CDR1 as MNHEY and CDR2 as SVGEGT. The CDR3 protein is CASSPGTVSNQPQHF. The CDR3 coding sequence is TGTGCCAGCAGCCCTGGGACAGTTAGCAATCAGCCCCAGCATTTT.

V usage is TRBV14 and J usage is TRBJ1-2; possible D gene TRBD1, 5 bases. The CDR3 extends over 16 amino acids. Germline CDR1 is SGHDN and CDR2 is FVKESK. Between the trimmed V and J ends, which lost 4 bases and 2 bases, there was a span of 17 bases. The DNA of the CDR3 is TGTGCCAGCAGCCGGGACTTTCACATCCTCAACTATGGCTACACCTTC. Its protein product is CASSRDFHILNYGYTF. The variable domain in full, completed from reference TRBV14 and TRBJ1-2, reads EAGVTQFPSHSVIEKGQTVTLRCDPISGHDNLYWYRRVMGKEIKFLLHFVKESKQDESGMPNNRFLAERTGGTYSTLKVQPAELEDSGVYFCASSRDFHILNYGYTFGSGTRLTVV.

This chain uses TRBV2 with TRBJ1-3, with a possible D match to TRBD1 (5 bases). V shed 6 bases and J shed 2 bases, with 14 bases lying between them. The germline V gene encodes CDR1 SNHLY and CDR2 FYNNEI. The CDR3 has 15 amino acids. The CDR3 coding sequence is TGTGCCAGCAGAACGGGGGGTCTAACTGGAAACACCATATATTTT. Its translation: CASRTGGLTGNTIYF. Together with reference TRBV2 and TRBJ1-3, the CDR3 gives the full variable domain: EPEVTQTPSHQVTQMGQEVILRCVPISNHLYFYWYRQILGQKVEFLVSFYNNEISEKSEIFDDQFSVERPDGSNFTLKIRSTKLEDSAMYFCASRTGGLTGNTIYFGEGSWLTVV.

This clone was recorded a few times. The V and J genes are TRBV27 and TRBJ1-2, with D possibly TRBD1 on 5 matching bases. The CDR3 runs to 13 residues. CDR1 and CDR2 from the germline V gene are MNHEY and SMNVEV (reference sequence). Trimming took off 2 bases at V and 6 bases at J, with 10 bases between the two ends. The CDR3 spells CASSLMGGNGYTF. The DNA for the CDR3 is TGTGCCAGCAGTTTAATGGGGGGGAATGGCTACACCTTC.

This clone has at least ten counts. The rearrangement joins TRBV2 to TRBJ2-3; unclear D gene. V lost 6 bases and J 3 bases, leaving 13 bases between the germline ends. The CDR3 covers 14 residues. Looked up from germline, CDR1 is SNHLY and CDR2 is FYNNEI. CDR3 nucleotides: TGTGCCAGCAGGACCACCCCGGGTACAGATACGCAGTATTTT. Protein sequence: CASRTTPGTDTQYF.

This chain joins TRBV4-1 and TRBJ1-1; TRBD1 agrees at 8 bases. The J segment lost 6 bases and the V segment lost 2 bases, leaving 8 bases of the junction unmatched. From germline, CDR1 is MGHRA and CDR2 YSYEKL. The CDR3 covers 15 residues. The CDR3 DNA reads TGCGCCAGCAGCCAAACGGGGACAGGTGCCTCTGAAGCTTTCTTT. It yields the protein CASSQTGTGASEAFF.

The V call is TRBV25-1, the J call TRBJ2-5; a weak D match, TRBD1 (6 bases). With 3 bases removed from V and 4 bases from J, the gap between germline ends came to 18 bases. The CDR3 totals 16 residues. CDR1 is MGHDK, CDR2 SYGVNS, per germline. For the CDR3, the DNA is TGTGCCAGCAGTGATCCCCATTCAACAGGGTTAGAGACCCAGTACTTC. Amino acids: CASSDPHSTGLETQYF.

The chain has TRBV18 and TRBJ1-3; maybe TRBD1 (5 bases). V was pared by 3 bases and J by 0 bases, with 15 bases between. The germline CDR1 and CDR2 sequences are KGHSH and LQKENI. The CDR3 runs to 17 residues. CDR3 protein: CASSPLGGATSGNTIYF. CDR3 nucleotides: TGTGCCAGCTCACCCCTTGGAGGGGCAACCTCTGGAAACACCATATATTTT. Together with reference TRBV18 and TRBJ1-3, the CDR3 gives the full variable domain: NAGVMQNPRHLVRRRGQEARLRCSPMKGHSHVYWYRQLPEEGLKFMVYLQKENIIDESGMPKERFSAEFPKEGPSILRIQQVVRGDSAAYFCASSPLGGATSGNTIYFGEGSWLTVV.

This chain uses TRBV30 with TRBJ1-1; TRBD1 matches 10 bases. Losses at the gene ends were 3 bases for V and 3 bases for J; bases not matched to a gene: 4. This CDR3 has 14 residues. Germline CDR1 GTSNPN, CDR2 SVGIG (reference sequence). CDR3 nucleotide sequence: TGTGCCTGGAGCCGACAGGGGGCGCACACTGAAGCTTTCTTT. It codes for CAWSRQGAHTEAFF. Full variable domain (outside the CDR3, taken from reference TRBV30 and TRBJ1-1): SQTIHQWPATLVQPVGSPLSLECTVEGTSNPNLYWYRQAAGRGLQLLFYSVGIGQISSEVPQNLSASRPQDRQFILSSKKLLLSDSGFYLCAWSRQGAHTEAFFGQGTRLTVV.

The chain uses TRBV20-1 and TRBJ2-1; 8 positions match TRBD2. The germline CDR1 and CDR2 sequences are DFQATT and SNEGSKA (reference sequence). The CDR3 sequence is 16 residues long. The J segment lost 10 bases and the V segment lost 3 bases, leaving 17 bases of the junction unmatched. The CDR3 DNA reads as TGCAGTGCTAGTAAGGAAGGACTAGCCCCGCTCAAAGAGCAGTTCTTC. Protein product: CSASKEGLAPLKEQFF.

The rearrangement links TRBV5-1 to TRBJ1-6; D ambiguous. The V gene lost 0 bases and the J gene lost 7 bases, with 14 bases spanning the gap. CDR3 size: 16 residues. The germline V gene encodes CDR1 SGHRS and CDR2 YFSETQ. In nucleotides, the CDR3 is TGCGCCAGCAGCTTGGGTGTCGGCTCGGGGAATTCACCCCTCCACTTT. Protein: CASSLGVGSGNSPLHF.

This clone was seen a handful of times. J is TRBJ1-5 and V is TRBV18; D is possibly TRBD1 (6 bases). V lost 3 bases and J lost 1, with 7 bases in between. Germline CDR1 and CDR2: KGHSH and LQKENI. The CDR3 loop spans 14 amino acids. This CDR3 is CASSPGQSNQPQHF. In DNA form, the CDR3 reads TGTGCCAGCTCACCGGGACAAAGCAATCAGCCCCAGCATTTT.

This clone was seen a few times. J is TRBJ1-3 and V is TRBV2; 8 bases map to TRBD1. CDR1 is SNHLY, CDR2 FYNNEI, per germline. The CDR3 runs to 14 residues. J gave up 0 bases and V 9 bases, and 4 bases lay outside the gene matches. In DNA form, the CDR3 reads TGTGCCAGTACAACAGGGGGCTCTGGAAACACCATATATTTT. This sequence encodes CASTTGGSGNTIYF.

The chain recombines TRBV5-8 with TRBJ2-1, with 16 bases matching TRBD2. The V segment lost 4 bases and the J segment 2 bases; nucleotides outside the gene matches: 9. In germline, CDR1 is SGHTS, CDR2 YDEGEE. This CDR3 comprises 19 residues. The chain's CDR3 is CASSQPIGTSGRAYNEQFF. The CDR3 nucleotides are TGTGCCAGCAGCCAGCCGATCGGGACTAGCGGGAGGGCCTACAATGAGCAGTTCTTC.

The CDR3: CASSPASGTYEQYF. DNA of the CDR3: TGTGCCAGCAGTCCGGCTAGCGGGACCTACGAGCAGTACTTC. The chain joins TRBV6-2 or TRBV6-3 to TRBJ2-7; 9 bases line up with TRBD2. The germline CDR1 and CDR2 sequences are MNHEY and SVGEGT. The CDR3 consists of 14 residues. The V gene end was trimmed by 5 bases and the J gene end by 2 bases; junction bases not matched to a gene: 4.

The gene calls are TRBV19 and TRBJ1-2; 9 bases align to TRBD1. The V gene's germline CDR1 is LNHDA and CDR2 SQIVND (reference sequence). V lost 3 bases to trimming and J lost 4 bases; unmatched junction nucleotides: 9. The CDR3 runs to 16 residues. The CDR3: CASSIGTGTGSYGYTF. In DNA form, the CDR3 reads TGTGCCAGTAGTATCGGAACCGGGACAGGGTCCTATGGCTACACCTTC.

The chain joins TRBV29-1 to TRBJ1-1, with 7 bases aligning to TRBD1. J was trimmed by 0 bases and V by 7 bases; bases with no gene match: 5. Germline V gene data show CDR1 as SQVTM and CDR2 as ANQGSEA. The CDR3 totals 13 residues. Here the CDR3 reads CSASGQLNTEAFF. The CDR3 coding sequence is TGCAGCGCGTCGGGACAGTTGAACACTGAAGCTTTCTTT.